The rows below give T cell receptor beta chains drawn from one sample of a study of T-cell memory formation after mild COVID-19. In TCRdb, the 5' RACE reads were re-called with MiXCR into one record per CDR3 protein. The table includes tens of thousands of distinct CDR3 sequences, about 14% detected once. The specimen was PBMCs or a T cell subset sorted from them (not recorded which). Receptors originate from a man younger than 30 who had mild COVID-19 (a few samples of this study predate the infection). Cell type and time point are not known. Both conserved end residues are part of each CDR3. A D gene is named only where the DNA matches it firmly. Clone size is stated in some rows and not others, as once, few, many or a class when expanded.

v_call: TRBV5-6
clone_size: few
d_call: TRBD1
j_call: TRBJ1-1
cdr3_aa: CASSLGGTDTEAFF
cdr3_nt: TGTGCCAGCAGCTTGGGGGGGACAGACACTGAAGCTTTCTTT

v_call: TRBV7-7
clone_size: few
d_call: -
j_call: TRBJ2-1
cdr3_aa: CASSSTTGNEQFF
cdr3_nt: TGTGCTAGCAGCTCAACGACAGGCAATGAGCAGTTCTTC

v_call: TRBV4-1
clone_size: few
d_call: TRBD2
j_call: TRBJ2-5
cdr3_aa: CASSREGPQETQYF
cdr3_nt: TGCGCCAGCAGCCGGGAGGGCCCCCAAGAGACCCAGTACTTC

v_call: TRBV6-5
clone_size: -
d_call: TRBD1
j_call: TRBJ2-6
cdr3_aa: CASSLQGTGANVLTF
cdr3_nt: TGTGCCAGCAGTCTACAGGGGACTGGGGCCAACGTCCTGACTTTC

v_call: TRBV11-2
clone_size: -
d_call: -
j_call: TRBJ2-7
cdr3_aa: CASSSDSGTSYEQYF
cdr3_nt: TGTGCCAGCAGCTCAGACTCCGGGACATCCTACGAGCAGTACTTC

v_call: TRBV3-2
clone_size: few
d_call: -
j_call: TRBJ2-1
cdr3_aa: CASSQDLAYRGGNSNTYNEQFF
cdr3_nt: TGTGCCAGCAGCCAAGATCTGGCTTACCGGGGGGGAAACTCCAATACCTACAATGAGCAGTTCTTC

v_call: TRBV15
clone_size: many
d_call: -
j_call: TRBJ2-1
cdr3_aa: CATSREYVWGEGSYNEQFF
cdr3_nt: TGTGCCACCAGCAGAGAGTATGTCTGGGGTGAAGGATCCTACAATGAGCAGTTCTTC

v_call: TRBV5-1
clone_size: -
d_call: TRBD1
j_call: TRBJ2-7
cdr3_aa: CASSLRGQPSYEQYF
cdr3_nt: TGCGCCAGCAGCCTACGGGGACAGCCCTCCTACGAGCAGTACTTC

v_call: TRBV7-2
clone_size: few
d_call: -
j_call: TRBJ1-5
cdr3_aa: CASSLGSGYSNQPQHF
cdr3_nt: TGTGCCAGCAGCTTAGGGTCAGGATATAGCAATCAGCCCCAGCATTTT

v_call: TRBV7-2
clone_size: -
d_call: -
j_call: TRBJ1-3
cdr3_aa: CASSLIPGNTIYF
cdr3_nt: TGTGCCAGCAGCTTGATACCAGGGAACACCATATATTTT

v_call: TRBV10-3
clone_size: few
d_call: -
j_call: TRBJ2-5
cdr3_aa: CAISENPRGAFQETQYF
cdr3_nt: TGTGCCATCAGTGAGAACCCCAGGGGGGCATTCCAAGAGACCCAGTACTTC

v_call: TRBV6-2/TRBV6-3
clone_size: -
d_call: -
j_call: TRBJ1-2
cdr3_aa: CASSYSGANYGYTF
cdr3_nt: TGTGCCAGCAGTTACTCCGGAGCTAACTATGGCTACACCTTC

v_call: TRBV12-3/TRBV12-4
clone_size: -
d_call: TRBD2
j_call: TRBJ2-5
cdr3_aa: CASNPTSGGQETQYF
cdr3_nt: TGTGCCAGCAACCCAACTAGCGGGGGCCAAGAGACCCAGTACTTC

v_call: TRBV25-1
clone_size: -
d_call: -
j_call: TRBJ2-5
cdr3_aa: CASSEGQLTQETQYF
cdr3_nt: TGTGCCAGCAGTGAAGGACAGCTGACGCAAGAGACCCAGTACTTC

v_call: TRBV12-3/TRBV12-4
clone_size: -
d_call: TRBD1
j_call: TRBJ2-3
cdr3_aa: CASNRRGTGGLADTQYF
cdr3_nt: TGTGCCAGCAACCGCCGAGGGACAGGGGGCCTCGCAGATACGCAGTATTTT

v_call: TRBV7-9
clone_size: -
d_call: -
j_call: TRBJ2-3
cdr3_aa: CASSLVPGGHTDTQYF
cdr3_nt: TGTGCCAGCAGCTTAGTCCCCGGGGGGCACACAGATACGCAGTATTTT

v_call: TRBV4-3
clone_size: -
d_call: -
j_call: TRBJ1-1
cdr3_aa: CASSQEGKGRDTEAFF
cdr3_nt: TGCGCCAGCAGCCAAGAAGGCAAGGGCCGGGACACTGAAGCTTTCTTT

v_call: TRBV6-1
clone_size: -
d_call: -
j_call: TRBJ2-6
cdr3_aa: CASSELAGANVLTF
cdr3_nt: TGTGCCAGCAGTGAACTAGCTGGGGCCAACGTCCTGACTTTC

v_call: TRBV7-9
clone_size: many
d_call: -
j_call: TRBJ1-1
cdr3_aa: CASSLAKGRNTEAFF
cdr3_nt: TGTGCCAGCAGCTTAGCTAAGGGGCGGAACACTGAAGCTTTCTTT

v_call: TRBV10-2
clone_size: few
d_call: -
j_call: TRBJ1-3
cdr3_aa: CASGLPNSGNTIYF
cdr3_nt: TGCGCCAGCGGTCTACCTAACTCTGGAAACACCATATATTTT

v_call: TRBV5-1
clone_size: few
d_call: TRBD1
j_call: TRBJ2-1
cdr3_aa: CASSLSGTGVNEQFF
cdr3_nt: TGCGCCAGCAGCTTGTCCGGGACAGGGGTCAATGAGCAGTTCTTC

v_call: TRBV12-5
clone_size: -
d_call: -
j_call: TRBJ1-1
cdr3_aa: CASGFPDITEAFF
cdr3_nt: TGTGCTAGTGGTTTCCCAGATATCACTGAAGCTTTCTTT

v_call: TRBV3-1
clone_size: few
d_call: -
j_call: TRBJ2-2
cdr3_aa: CASSQGLSGELFF
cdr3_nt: TGTGCCAGCAGCCAAGGCCTGTCCGGGGAGCTGTTTTTT

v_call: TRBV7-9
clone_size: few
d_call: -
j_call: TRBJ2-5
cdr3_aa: CASSPTWETQYF
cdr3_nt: TGTGCCAGCAGCCCAACGTGGGAGACCCAGTACTTC

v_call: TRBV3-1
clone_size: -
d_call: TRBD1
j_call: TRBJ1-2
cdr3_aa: CASSQDDRGIYGYTF
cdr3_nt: TGTGCCAGCAGCCAAGATGACAGGGGTATTTATGGCTACACCTTC

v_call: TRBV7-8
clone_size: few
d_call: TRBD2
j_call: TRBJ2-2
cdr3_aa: CASSSTSGDTGELFF
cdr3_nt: TGTGCCAGCAGCTCGACTAGCGGGGACACCGGGGAGCTGTTTTTT

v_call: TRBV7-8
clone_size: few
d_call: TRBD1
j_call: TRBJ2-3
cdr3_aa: CASSLLRRRGRPGTDTQYF
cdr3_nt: TGTGCCAGCAGCTTACTTCGCCGCAGGGGGCGGCCGGGGACAGATACGCAGTATTTT

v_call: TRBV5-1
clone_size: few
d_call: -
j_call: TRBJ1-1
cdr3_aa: CASSLVRNTEAFF
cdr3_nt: TGCGCCAGCAGCTTGGTGCGAAACACTGAAGCTTTCTTT

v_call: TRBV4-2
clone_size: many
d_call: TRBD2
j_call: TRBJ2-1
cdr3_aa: CASSQDETSAYNEQFF
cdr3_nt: TGTGCCAGCAGCCAAGATGAGACTAGCGCCTACAATGAGCAGTTCTTC

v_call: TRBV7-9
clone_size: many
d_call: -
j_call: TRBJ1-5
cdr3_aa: CASSFSDTNQPQHF
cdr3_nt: TGTGCCAGCAGCTTTAGTGACACCAATCAGCCCCAGCATTTT

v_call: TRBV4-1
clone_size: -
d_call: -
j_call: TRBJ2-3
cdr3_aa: CASSLFPGLSSDTQYF
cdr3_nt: TGCGCCAGCAGCCTGTTTCCAGGACTATCTTCAGATACGCAGTATTTT

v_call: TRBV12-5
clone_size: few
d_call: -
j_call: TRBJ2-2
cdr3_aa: CASGLVLPLERSDTGELFF
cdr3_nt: TGTGCTAGTGGTTTGGTACTCCCCCTCGAGAGGTCCGACACCGGGGAGCTGTTTTTT

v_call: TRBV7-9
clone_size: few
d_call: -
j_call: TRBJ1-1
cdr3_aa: CASSALLRDTEAFF
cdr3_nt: TGTGCCAGCAGCGCGCTACTCAGGGATACTGAAGCTTTCTTT

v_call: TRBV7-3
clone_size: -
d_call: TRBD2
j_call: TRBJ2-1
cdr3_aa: CASSYGLAVYNEQFF
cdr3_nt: TGTGCCAGCAGCTATGGACTAGCGGTTTACAATGAGCAGTTCTTC

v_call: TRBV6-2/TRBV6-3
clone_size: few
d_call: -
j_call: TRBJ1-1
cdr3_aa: CASSYVRRNTEAFF
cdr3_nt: TGTGCCAGCAGTTACGTTCGGAGGAACACTGAAGCTTTCTTT

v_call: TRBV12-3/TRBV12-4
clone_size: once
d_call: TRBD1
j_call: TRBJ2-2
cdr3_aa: CASSAGTGGTGELFF
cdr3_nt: TGTGCCAGCAGTGCCGGGACAGGGGGAACCGGGGAGCTGTTTTTT

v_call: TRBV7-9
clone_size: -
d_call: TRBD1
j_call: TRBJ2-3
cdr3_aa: CASSRRDRGFDTQYF
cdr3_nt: TGTGCCAGCAGCAGACGGGACAGGGGTTTCGATACGCAGTATTTT

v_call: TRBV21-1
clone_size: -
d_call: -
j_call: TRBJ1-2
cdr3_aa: CASSNTGGAHGYTF
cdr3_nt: TGTGCCAGCAGCAACACAGGGGGCGCCCATGGCTACACCTTC

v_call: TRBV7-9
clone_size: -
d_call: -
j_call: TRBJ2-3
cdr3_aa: CASSLGRHRNTDTQYF
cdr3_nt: TGTGCCAGCAGCTTAGGTCGTCACAGAAACACAGATACGCAGTATTTT

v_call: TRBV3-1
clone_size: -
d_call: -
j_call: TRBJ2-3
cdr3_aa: CASSQETRTDTQYF
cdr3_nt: TGTGCCAGCAGCCAAGAGACCCGCACAGATACGCAGTATTTT

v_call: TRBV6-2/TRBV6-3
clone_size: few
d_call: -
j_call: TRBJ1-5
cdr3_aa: CASSFLGVYSNQPQHF
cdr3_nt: TGTGCCAGCAGTTTTCTAGGAGTCTATAGCAATCAGCCCCAGCATTTT